The clone carrying this TCR beta chain was seen a handful of times. These data originate in a study of T cells after yellow fever vaccination. Trimming cost V 1 base and J 7 bases, with 11 bases left between them. CDR1 and CDR2 from the germline V gene are SQVTM and ANQGSEA. CDR3 length: 13 amino acids. TCR cDNA was made by 5'RACE template switching, adding a universal primer site and UMIs. In TCRdb, the 5' RACE reads were re-called with MiXCR into one record per CDR3 protein. The table records under 500,000 distinct CDR3 sequences, about 17% of them present only once. Material: PBMCs, obtained before the yellow fever booster vaccination. This chain joins TRBV29-1 and TRBJ2-1, with a weak D call TRBD1 (5 bases). The receptor was isolated from a man younger than 35 who received the YFV17D yellow fever vaccine. The CDR3 DNA sequence: TGCAGCGTTGAAGGGCAGGGCAGGAATGAGCAGTTCTTC. Protein: CSVEGQGRNEQFF.